The 11 T cell receptor beta chains below come from one sample, sequenced in a study of blood T cell repertoires in COVID-19 (dated by TCRdb to the early 2020s). Library preparation employed the immunoSEQ multiplex PCR assay. The immuneACCESS repertoire file appears here via TCRdb, limited to in-frame rearrangements. These files lack a portion of the clones; in checked studies, under half of the deficit traces to unresolved V genes, and the cause of the others is not known. The sample table lists some 390,000 clones, 89% of them with a count of one. The top ten hold 1.7% of the sample. The sequencing sample was made of PBMCs or T cells enriched from blood (not recorded which). Receptors originate from a woman in her 30s who had recovered from COVID-19.

A note on this clone: Other nucleotide sequences in the sample specify the same CDR3. CDR3 sequence (DNA): TGTGCCAGCAGTTCCACTCGGACTAGTGGGGGATACACAGATACGCAGTATTTT. Amino acid sequence: CASSSTRTSGGYTDTQYF. V usage is TRBV27 and J usage is TRBJ2-3; 7 bases match TRBD2. V lost 4 bases to trimming and J lost 2 bases; unmatched junction nucleotides: 15. The CDR3 has 18 residues. Germline assignment: CDR1 MNHEY and CDR2 SMNVEV (reference sequence).

This chain uses TRBV6-6 with TRBJ1-5; D call uncertain. Trimming left V 7 bases short and J 5 bases short, with 15 bases between. CDR1 and CDR2 from the germline V gene are MNHNY and SVGAGI (reference sequence). The CDR3 spans 14 residues. CDR3 amino acids: CASINRRGDQPQHF. The DNA of the CDR3 is TGTGCCAGCATAAATCGTCGGGGAGATCAGCCCCAGCATTTT.

The chain links TRBV10-3 to TRBJ2-1; 8 nucleotides line up with TRBD1. The CDR3 is 15 amino acids. Germline V gene data show CDR1 as ENHRY and CDR2 as SYGVKD. With 0 bases clipped from V and 8 bases from J, the junction kept 6 bases outside the gene matches. The CDR3 DNA sequence: TGTGCCATCAGTGAGTCCGGAGACAGGGGTCATGAGCAGTTCTTC. Residues: CAISESGDRGHEQFF.

The chain uses TRBV28 and TRBJ1-2, with 9 bases aligning to TRBD1. Germline CDR1 reads MDHEN; CDR2 reads SYDVKM. The CDR3 contains 14 residues. With V trimmed by 4 bases and J by 6 bases, 6 bases remained unmatched. The CDR3 region is CASSSGQGTHGYTF. The CDR3 coding sequence is TGTGCCAGCAGTTCCGGACAGGGGACCCATGGCTACACCTTC.

V and J are TRBV11-2 and TRBJ2-7; 8 nucleotides match TRBD2. In germline, CDR1 is SGHAT, CDR2 FQNNGV. This CDR3 region has 13 residues. V shed 5 bases, J shed 2 bases, and the junction held 2 bases outside the gene matches. The chain's CDR3 is CASSAGGAYEQYF. In DNA, the CDR3 is TGTGCCAGCAGCGCCGGGGGGGCCTACGAGCAGTACTTC.

The chain uses TRBV25-1 and TRBJ2-3; D is ambiguous. Germline V lookup: CDR1 MGHDK, CDR2 SYGVNS. The CDR3 covers 12 residues. V lost 0 bases to trimming and J lost 8 bases, with 6 bases between them. The CDR3: CASSEYESTQYF. The CDR3 DNA reads TGTGCCAGCAGTGAATATGAGTCTACGCAGTATTTT.

This clone was seen more than once but under ten times. The chain has TRBV5-1 and TRBJ1-1; 8 bases align to TRBD1. V was clipped by 0 bases and J by 7 bases; unmatched bases: 8. CDR1 is SGHRS and CDR2 is YFSETQ in the germline V gene. The CDR3 consists of 15 residues. CDR3 coding DNA: TGCGCCAGCAGCTTGGGGCAGGGGGCAGAGGGTGAAGCTTTCTTT. Its protein is CASSLGQGAEGEAFF.

The chain joins TRBV5-4 to TRBJ1-2; D might be TRBD1 (6 bases). CDR1 is SGHNT, CDR2 YYREEE, per germline (reference sequence). The CDR3 extends over 14 amino acids. V was trimmed by 7 bases and J by 3 bases, leaving 16 bases between them. CDR3 nucleotides: TGTGCCAGCCGAACCCCGGGGGGGCACTATGGCTACACCTTC. This encodes CASRTPGGHYGYTF. Based on the CDR3 plus reference TRBV5-4 and TRBJ1-2, the full variable domain is ETGVTQSPTHLIKTRGQQVTLRCSSQSGHNTVSWYQQALGQGPQFIFQYYREEENGRGNFPPRFSGLQFPNYSSELNVNALELDDSALYLCASRTPGGHYGYTFGSGTRLTVV.

The J gene is TRBJ1-2, the V gene TRBV5-4, with a weak D call TRBD1 (5 bases). Germline loops: CDR1 SGHNT, CDR2 YYREEE (reference sequence). V was shortened by 6 bases and J by 1 base, with 10 bases between the two germline ends. CDR3 length: 13 residues. Written as DNA, the CDR3 is TGTGCCAGCACCACTCAGGGTAACTATGGCTACACCTTC. This gives the protein CASTTQGNYGYTF. The whole variable domain, remainder taken from reference TRBV5-4 and TRBJ1-2, is ETGVTQSPTHLIKTRGQQVTLRCSSQSGHNTVSWYQQALGQGPQFIFQYYREEENGRGNFPPRFSGLQFPNYSSELNVNALELDDSALYLCASTTQGNYGYTFGSGTRLTVV.

This clone was observed a single time. The chain's CDR3 is CASSTGTSGGPSTDTQYF. In nucleotides, the CDR3 is TGTGCCAGCAGCACCGGGACTAGCGGGGGACCAAGCACAGATACGCAGTATTTT. The genes are TRBV5-4 and TRBJ2-3; 14 bases map to TRBD2. V was clipped by 4 bases and J by 0 bases; unmatched bases: 7. This CDR3 is 18 amino acids long. CDR1 SGHNT and CDR2 YYREEE come from the germline V gene (reference sequence).

The chain combines TRBV19 with TRBJ1-1; the D gene is possibly TRBD1 (5 bases). The CDR3 sequence is 17 residues long. V was shortened by 7 bases and J by 4 bases, with 25 bases between the two germline ends. Germline CDR1 reads LNHDA; CDR2 reads SQIVND (reference sequence). CDR3 sequence (DNA): TGTGCCAGTACCCTTGCGGTTACAGGAGCCAGATTCACTGAAGCTTTCTTT. Its protein product is CASTLAVTGARFTEAFF.